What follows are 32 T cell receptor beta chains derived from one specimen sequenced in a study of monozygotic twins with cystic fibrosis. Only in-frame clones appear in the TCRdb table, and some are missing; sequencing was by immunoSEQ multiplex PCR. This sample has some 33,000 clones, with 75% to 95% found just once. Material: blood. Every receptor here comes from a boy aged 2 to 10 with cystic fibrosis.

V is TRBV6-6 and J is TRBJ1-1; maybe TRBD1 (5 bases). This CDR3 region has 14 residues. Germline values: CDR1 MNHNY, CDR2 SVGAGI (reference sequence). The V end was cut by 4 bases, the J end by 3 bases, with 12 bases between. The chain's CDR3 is CASSSPGRDTEAFF. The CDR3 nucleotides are TGTGCCAGCAGTTCGCCAGGGAGGGACACTGAAGCTTTCTTT.

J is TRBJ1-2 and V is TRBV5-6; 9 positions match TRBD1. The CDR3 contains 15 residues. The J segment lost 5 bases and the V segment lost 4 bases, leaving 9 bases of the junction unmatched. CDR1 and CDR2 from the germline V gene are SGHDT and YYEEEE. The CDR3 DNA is TGTGCCAGCAGCCAGAATACGGGACAGGGTTATGGCTACACCTTC. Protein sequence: CASSQNTGQGYGYTF.

In DNA form, the CDR3 reads TGTGCCAGCAGCTTAGTTCTGGGGGGGAACACTGAAGCTTTCTTT. Translating it yields CASSLVLGGNTEAFF. The J gene is TRBJ1-1, the V gene TRBV7-2, with a weak D call TRBD1 (5 bases). Trimming took 1 base from V and 1 from J, leaving 10 bases between them. The CDR3 sequence is 15 residues long. Germline-derived CDR1 and CDR2 are SGHTA and FQGNSA.

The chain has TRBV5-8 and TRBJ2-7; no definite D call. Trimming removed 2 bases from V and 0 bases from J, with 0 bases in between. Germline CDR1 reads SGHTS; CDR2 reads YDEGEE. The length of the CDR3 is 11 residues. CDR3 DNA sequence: TGTGCCAGCAGCTTCTCCTACGAGCAGTACTTC. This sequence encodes CASSFSYEQYF.

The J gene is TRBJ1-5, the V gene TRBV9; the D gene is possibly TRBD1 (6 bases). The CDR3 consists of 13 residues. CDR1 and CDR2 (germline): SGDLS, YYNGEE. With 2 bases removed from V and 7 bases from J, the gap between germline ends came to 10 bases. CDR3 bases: TGTGCCAGCAGCGTGGGGGGCACACAGCCCCAGCATTTT. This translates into CASSVGGTQPQHF.

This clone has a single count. The CDR3 nucleotides are TGCGCCAGCAGCCAAGTGGGACAGGGTATCGGTTCACCCCTCCACTTT. Protein product: CASSQVGQGIGSPLHF. This chain joins TRBV4-3 and TRBJ1-6, with 9 bases aligning to TRBD1. Trimming at V came to 1 base and at J to 9 bases, leaving 7 bases not matched to a gene. Germline V gene sequence: CDR1 LGHNA, CDR2 YSLEER. The CDR3 has 16 residues.

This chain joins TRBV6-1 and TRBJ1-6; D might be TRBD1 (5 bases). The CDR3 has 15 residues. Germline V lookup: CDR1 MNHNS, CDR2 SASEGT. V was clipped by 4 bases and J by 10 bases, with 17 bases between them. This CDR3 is CASSGSGGLRSPLHF. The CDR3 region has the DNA TGTGCCAGCAGTGGGAGTGGGGGTTTGAGGTCACCCCTCCACTTT.

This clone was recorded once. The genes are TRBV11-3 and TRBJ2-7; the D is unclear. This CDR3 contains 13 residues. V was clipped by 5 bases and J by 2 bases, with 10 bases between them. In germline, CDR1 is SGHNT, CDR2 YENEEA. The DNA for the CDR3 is TGTGCCAGCAGCGTCGCCTTGGCCTACGAGCAGTACTTC. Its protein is CASSVALAYEQYF.

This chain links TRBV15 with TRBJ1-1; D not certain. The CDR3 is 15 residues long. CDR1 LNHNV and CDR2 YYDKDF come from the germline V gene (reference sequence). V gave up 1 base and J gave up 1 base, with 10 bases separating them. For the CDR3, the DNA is TGTGCCACCAGCAGAGCAAAGGTAGAGAACACTGAAGCTTTCTTT. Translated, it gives CATSRAKVENTEAFF.

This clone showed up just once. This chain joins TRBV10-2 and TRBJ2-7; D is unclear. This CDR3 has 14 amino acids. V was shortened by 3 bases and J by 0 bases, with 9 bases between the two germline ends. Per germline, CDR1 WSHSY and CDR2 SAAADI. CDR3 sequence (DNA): TGCGCCAGCAGTGATTGGGTTACCTCCTACGAGCAGTACTTC. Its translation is CASSDWVTSYEQYF.

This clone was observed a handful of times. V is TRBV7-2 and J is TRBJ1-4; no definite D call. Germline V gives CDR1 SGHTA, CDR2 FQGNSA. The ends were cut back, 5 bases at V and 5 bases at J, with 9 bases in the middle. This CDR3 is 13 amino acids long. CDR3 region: CASSVRPNEKLFF. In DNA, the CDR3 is TGTGCCAGCAGCGTTCGACCGAATGAAAAACTGTTTTTT.

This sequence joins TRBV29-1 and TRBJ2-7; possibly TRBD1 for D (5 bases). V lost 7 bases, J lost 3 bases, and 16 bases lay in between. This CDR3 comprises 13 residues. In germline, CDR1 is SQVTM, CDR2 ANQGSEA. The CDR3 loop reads CSGVLGQGYEQYF. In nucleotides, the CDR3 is TGCAGCGGAGTTTTGGGGCAGGGCTACGAGCAGTACTTC.

The CDR3 is CASSLSSGETQYF. CDR3 in DNA: TGTGCCAGCAGCTTAAGCTCAGGGGAGACCCAGTACTTC. The V gene is TRBV7-2, the J gene TRBJ2-5; possible D gene TRBD1, 5 bases. V was clipped by 2 bases and J by 5 bases, with 9 bases between them. From germline, CDR1 is SGHTA and CDR2 FQGNSA. The CDR3 has 13 residues.

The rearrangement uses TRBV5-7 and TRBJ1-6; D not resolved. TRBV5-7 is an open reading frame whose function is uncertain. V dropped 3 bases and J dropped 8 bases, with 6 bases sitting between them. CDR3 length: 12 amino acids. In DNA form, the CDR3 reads TGTGCCAGCAGCTGTAAGGATTCACCCCTCCACTTT. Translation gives CASSCKDSPLHF.

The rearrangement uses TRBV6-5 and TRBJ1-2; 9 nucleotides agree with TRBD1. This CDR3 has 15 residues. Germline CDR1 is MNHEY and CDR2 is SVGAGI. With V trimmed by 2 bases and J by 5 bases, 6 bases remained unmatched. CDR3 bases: TGTGCCAGCAGTTACCCAGGGACAGGGATTTATGGCTACACCTTC. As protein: CASSYPGTGIYGYTF.

CDR3 nucleotide sequence: TGTGCCAGCAGCAGCCCGGACAGGGGGTTTTTCGGCTACACCTTC. Its protein is CASSSPDRGFFGYTF. The chain has TRBV11-1 and TRBJ1-2; 10 bases map to TRBD1. CDR1 is SGHAT and CDR2 is FQDESV in the germline V gene (reference sequence). Trimming at V came to 5 bases and at J to 8 bases, leaving 11 bases not matched to a gene. The CDR3 length is 15 residues.

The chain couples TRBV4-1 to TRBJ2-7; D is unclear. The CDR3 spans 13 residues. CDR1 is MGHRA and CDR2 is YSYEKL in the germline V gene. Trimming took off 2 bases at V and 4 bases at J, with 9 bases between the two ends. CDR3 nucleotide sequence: TGCGCCAGCAGCCAAAACGGCGGATACGAGCAGTACTTC. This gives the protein CASSQNGGYEQYF.

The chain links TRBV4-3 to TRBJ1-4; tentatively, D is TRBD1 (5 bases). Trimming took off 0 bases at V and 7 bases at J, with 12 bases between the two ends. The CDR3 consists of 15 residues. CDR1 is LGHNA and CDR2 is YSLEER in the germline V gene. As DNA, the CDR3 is TGCGCCAGCAGCCAAGATCGCGCAGGGTCTGAAAAACTGTTTTTT. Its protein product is CASSQDRAGSEKLFF.

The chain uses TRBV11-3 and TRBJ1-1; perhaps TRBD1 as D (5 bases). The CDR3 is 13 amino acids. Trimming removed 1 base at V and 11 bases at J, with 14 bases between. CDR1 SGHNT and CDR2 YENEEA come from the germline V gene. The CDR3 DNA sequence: TGTGCCAGCAGCTTAGTTGGGGGACCTGGGGCTTTCTTT. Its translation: CASSLVGGPGAFF.

In DNA, the CDR3 is TGTGCCAGCAGCGTAGGCTCCAGTACTAGCACAGATACGCAGTATTTT. Its protein is CASSVGSSTSTDTQYF. The rearrangement joins TRBV9 to TRBJ2-3, with D unresolved. The CDR3 loop spans 16 amino acids. The germline V and J ends were trimmed by 0 bases and 0 bases, with 11 bases remaining between them. CDR1 SGDLS and CDR2 YYNGEE come from the germline V gene.

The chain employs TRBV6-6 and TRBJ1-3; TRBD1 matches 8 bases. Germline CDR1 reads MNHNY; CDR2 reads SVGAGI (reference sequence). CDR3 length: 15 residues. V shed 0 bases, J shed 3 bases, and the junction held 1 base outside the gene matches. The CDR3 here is CASSYSGQDGNTIYF. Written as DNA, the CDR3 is TGTGCCAGCAGTTACTCGGGACAGGATGGAAACACCATATATTTT.

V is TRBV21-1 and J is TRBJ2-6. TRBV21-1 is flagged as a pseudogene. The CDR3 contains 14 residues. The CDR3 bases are TGTGCCAGCAGCAAAGAGGCTGGGGCCAACGTCCTGACTTTC. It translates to CASSKEAGANVLTF.

This CDR3 is CSVGEGGAHQPQHF. The CDR3 DNA reads as TGCAGCGTTGGGGAGGGGGGGGCCCATCAGCCCCAGCATTTT. The chain combines TRBV29-1 with TRBJ1-5, with D perhaps matching TRBD1 (6 bases). The CDR3 extends over 14 amino acids. Trimming took 4 bases from V and 5 from J, leaving 15 bases between them. Germline CDR1 SQVTM, CDR2 ANQGSEA.

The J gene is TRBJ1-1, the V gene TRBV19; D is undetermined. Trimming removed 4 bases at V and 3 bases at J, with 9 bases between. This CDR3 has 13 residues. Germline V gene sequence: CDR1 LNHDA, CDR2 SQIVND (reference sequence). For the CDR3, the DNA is TGTGCCAGTAGTAAGGACCATTACACTGAAGCTTTCTTT. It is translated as CASSKDHYTEAFF.

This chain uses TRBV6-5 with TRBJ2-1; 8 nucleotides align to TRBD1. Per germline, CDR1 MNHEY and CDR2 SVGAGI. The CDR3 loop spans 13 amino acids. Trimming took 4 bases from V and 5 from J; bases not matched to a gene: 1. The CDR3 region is CASSSGQDNEQFF. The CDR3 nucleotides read TGTGCCAGCAGTTCGGGACAGGACAATGAGCAGTTCTTC.

The CDR3 nucleotides are TGTGCCAGTAAAAGGGGACTAGCGGGGAATGAGCAGTTCTTC. It is translated as CASKRGLAGNEQFF. V gene TRBV19 combines with J gene TRBJ2-1, with 13 bases aligning to TRBD2. The CDR3 is 14 residues long. CDR1 and CDR2 (germline): LNHDA, SQIVND (reference sequence). Trimming at V came to 7 bases and at J to 7 bases, leaving 4 bases not matched to a gene.

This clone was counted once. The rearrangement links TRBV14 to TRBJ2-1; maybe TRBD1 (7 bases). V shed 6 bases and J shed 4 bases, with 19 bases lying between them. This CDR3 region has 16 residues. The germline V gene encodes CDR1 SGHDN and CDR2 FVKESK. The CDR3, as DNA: TGTGCCAGCAGTCACAACCGGAGGGGGCGATACAATGAGCAGTTCTTC. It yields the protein CASSHNRRGRYNEQFF.

The CDR3 coding sequence is TGTGCCAGCAGCTTATCGGACAGGGGGCGAGAGACCCAGTACTTC. As protein: CASSLSDRGRETQYF. The chain links TRBV11-1 to TRBJ2-5, with 11 nucleotides matching TRBD1. V shed 2 bases and J 4 bases; nucleotides not matched to a gene: 3. Germline values: CDR1 SGHAT, CDR2 FQDESV (reference sequence). The CDR3 runs to 15 residues.

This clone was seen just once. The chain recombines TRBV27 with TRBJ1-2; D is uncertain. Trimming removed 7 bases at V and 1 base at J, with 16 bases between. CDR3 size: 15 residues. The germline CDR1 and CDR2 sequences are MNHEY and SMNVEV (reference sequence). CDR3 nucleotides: TGTGCCAGCACCCCCTCCCTACAGATTAACTATGGCTACACCTTC. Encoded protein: CASTPSLQINYGYTF.

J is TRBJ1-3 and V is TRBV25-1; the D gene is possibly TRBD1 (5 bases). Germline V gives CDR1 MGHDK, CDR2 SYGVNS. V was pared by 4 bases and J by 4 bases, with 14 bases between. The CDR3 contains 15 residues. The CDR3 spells CASSGGLPVGNTIYF. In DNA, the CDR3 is TGTGCCAGCAGTGGGGGCCTGCCCGTCGGAAACACCATATATTTT.

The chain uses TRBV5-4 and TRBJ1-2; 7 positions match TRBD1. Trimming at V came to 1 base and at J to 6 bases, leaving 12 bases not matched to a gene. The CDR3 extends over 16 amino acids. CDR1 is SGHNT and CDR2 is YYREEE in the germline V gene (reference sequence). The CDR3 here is CASSLWGGGGAHGYTF. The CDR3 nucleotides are TGTGCCAGCAGCTTGTGGGGCGGAGGGGGCGCGCATGGCTACACCTTC.

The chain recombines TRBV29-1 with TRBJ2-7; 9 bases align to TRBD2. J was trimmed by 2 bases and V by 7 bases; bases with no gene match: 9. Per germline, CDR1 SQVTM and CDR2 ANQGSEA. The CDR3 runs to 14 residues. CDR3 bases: TGCAGCGCTAAAGCGGGGGGCGCGACCTACGAGCAGTACTTC. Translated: CSAKAGGATYEQYF.